Each of the 16 T cell receptor beta chains below was sequenced from the same sample in a study of identical twins. Using its own MiXCR run on the 5' RACE reads, TCRdb lists one record per CDR3 protein. The sample carries 270,000 or so distinct CDR3 sequences, approximately 8.3% recorded once. The same data also went into a second study, on yellow fever vaccine responses in identical twins.

The sample consisted of CD8+ T cells sorted from blood. The receptor set was obtained from a woman aged 18-30 years in good health.

This clonotype was counted a few times. This chain connects TRBV3-1 to TRBJ2-5, with no clear D. Germline V lookup: CDR1 LGHDT, CDR2 YNNKEL (reference sequence). The CDR3 is made up of 18 amino acids. Trimming cost V 0 bases and J 0 bases, with 17 bases left between them. The CDR3 DNA reads as TGTGCCAGCAGCCAAGATCGACGGCGAGCTCCGTACCAAGAGACCCAGTACTTC. This sequence encodes CASSQDRRRAPYQETQYF.

V and J are TRBV28 and TRBJ2-1, with D maybe TRBD1 (5 bases). This CDR3 has 16 residues. Between the trimmed V and J ends, which lost 6 bases and 0 bases, there was a span of 15 bases. In germline, CDR1 is MDHEN, CDR2 SYDVKM. The CDR3 region is CASRHRQPSSYNEQFF. The CDR3 region has the DNA TGTGCCAGCAGGCACCGACAGCCAAGCTCCTACAATGAGCAGTTCTTC.

This sequence joins TRBV11-1 and TRBJ2-2; either TRBD1 or TRBD2 may fit D (5 bases each). The germline V and J ends were trimmed by 4 bases and 1 base, with 22 bases remaining between them. The CDR3 is 19 amino acids. The germline CDR1 and CDR2 sequences are SGHAT and FQDESV (reference sequence). Here the CDR3 reads CASSWDPQGPHLNTGELFF. The CDR3 DNA is TGTGCCAGCAGCTGGGACCCCCAGGGCCCACATCTGAACACCGGGGAGCTGTTTTTT.

This clonotype has just a few counts. The chain recombines TRBV6-2 or TRBV6-3 with TRBJ2-3; D unclear. Germline CDR1 MNHEY, CDR2 SVGEGT. This CDR3 has 13 amino acids. V lost 7 bases and J lost 6, with 14 bases in between. For the CDR3, the DNA is TGTGCCAGCAACTACTGGCTTGCGGATACGCAGTATTTT. Translated, it gives CASNYWLADTQYF.

This clonotype occurred many times. V and J are TRBV6-4 and TRBJ2-1, with TRBD2 matching over 7 bases. Unmatched junction bases numbered 3, after V lost 2 bases and J lost 2 bases. The CDR3 spans 15 residues. Germline assignment: CDR1 MRHNA and CDR2 SNTAGT. CDR3 nucleotides: TGTGCCAGCAGTGACGGGCGGGAGCCCTACAATGAGCAGTTCTTC. It yields the protein CASSDGREPYNEQFF.

This clonotype was observed many times. The chain couples TRBV7-9 to TRBJ2-1; weak D call: TRBD1 (6 bases). The CDR3 is 14 amino acids. Trimming pared 5 bases from V and 3 bases from J, leaving 11 bases between. CDR1 and CDR2 from the germline V gene are SEHNR and FQNEAQ (reference sequence). CDR3 DNA: TGTGCCAGCAGCACCCGGGACAACTACAATGAGCAGTTCTTC. Protein sequence: CASSTRDNYNEQFF.

This clonotype has only a few counts. This chain links TRBV20-1 with TRBJ2-3; D is perhaps TRBD2 (5 bases). From germline, CDR1 is DFQATT and CDR2 SNEGSKA (reference sequence). V lost 4 bases to trimming and J lost 2 bases, with 13 bases between them. The CDR3 contains 14 residues. The chain's CDR3 is CSAILRDNTDTQYF. For the CDR3, the DNA is TGCAGTGCTATTCTCCGGGATAACACAGATACGCAGTATTTT.

The V call is TRBV24-1, the J call TRBJ2-1; TRBD2 matches at 9 bases. The CDR3 totals 14 residues. The germline gives CDR1 KGHDR, CDR2 SFDVKD. V was clipped by 5 bases and J by 7 bases; unmatched bases: 5. The CDR3 nucleotides read TGTGCCACCAGTGCGCGGGAGGGATGGAATGAGCAGTTCTTC. Translated: CATSAREGWNEQFF.

This clonotype showed up just a few times. The rearrangement uses TRBV28 and TRBJ2-6, with D possibly being TRBD1 or TRBD2 (7 bases each). The CDR3 is made up of 19 amino acids. V shed 6 bases and J shed 2 bases, with 23 bases lying between them. Germline CDR1 and CDR2: MDHEN and SYDVKM. The CDR3: CASRTRQGGVVAGANVLTF. The CDR3, as DNA: TGTGCCAGCAGGACACGACAGGGAGGGGTGGTCGCTGGGGCCAACGTCCTGACTTTC. The full variable domain, completed using reference TRBV28 and TRBJ2-6, is DVKVTQSSRYLVKRTGEKVFLECVQDMDHENMFWYRQDPGLGLRLIYFSYDVKMKEKGDIPEGYSVSREKKERFSLILESASTNQTSMYLCASRTRQGGVVAGANVLTFGAGSRLTVL.

This clonotype was counted at least ten times. This chain joins TRBV9 and TRBJ2-5; 9 bases map to TRBD2. The ends lost 1 base at V and 4 bases at J; junction bases unmatched: 5. The CDR3 runs 15 residues. Looked up from germline, CDR1 is SGDLS and CDR2 is YYNGEE. Here the CDR3 DNA reads TGTGCCAGCAGCGTATGGGCGGGAGGGGGAGAGACCCAGTACTTC. Amino acids: CASSVWAGGGETQYF.

This chain connects TRBV5-6 to TRBJ2-7; tentatively, D is TRBD2 (5 bases). Germline V CDR1 and CDR2: SGHDT, YYEEEE. The CDR3 sequence is 12 residues long. Trimming pared 4 bases from V and 1 base from J, leaving 6 bases between. CDR3 region: CASSDYSYEQYF. The CDR3 DNA follows: TGTGCCAGCAGCGACTATTCCTACGAGCAGTACTTC.

The CDR3 DNA sequence: TGCGCCAGCAGCGACGGAGACTACAATGAGCAGTTCTTC. This codes for CASSDGDYNEQFF. The chain carries TRBV4-3 and TRBJ2-1; D gene ambiguous. The CDR3 sequence is 13 residues long. Germline CDR1 and CDR2: LGHNA and YSLEER. The V and J ends lost 5 bases and 3 bases respectively, with 8 bases between them.

This clonotype appeared many times. V gene TRBV12-3 or TRBV12-4 combines with J gene TRBJ2-7; the D is unclear. This CDR3 has 15 residues. The ends were cut back, 3 bases at V and 2 bases at J, with 14 bases in the middle. CDR3 region: CASSFGELGTYEQYF. The DNA for the CDR3 is TGTGCCAGCAGTTTTGGGGAATTAGGGACCTACGAGCAGTACTTC.

This clonotype appeared a few times. V usage is TRBV5-1 and J usage is TRBJ2-1, with 11 bases that match TRBD2. Unmatched junction bases numbered 14, after V lost 4 bases and J lost 2 bases. This CDR3 has 19 residues. Germline lookup yields CDR1 SGHRS and CDR2 YFSETQ. As DNA, the CDR3 is TGCGCCAGCAGCGCATTAGCGGGAGGGTACACCGGGGCCTACAATGAGCAGTTCTTC. As protein: CASSALAGGYTGAYNEQFF.

This clonotype was picked up a small number of times. The chain employs TRBV29-1 and TRBJ2-7; D is possibly TRBD1 (5 bases). From germline, CDR1 is SQVTM and CDR2 ANQGSEA. Trimming removed 6 bases from V and 2 bases from J, with 17 bases in between. The CDR3 is 14 residues long. The CDR3 DNA sequence: TGCAGCGTCCAAAGGGGCTCGGCTCCCTACGAGCAGTACTTC. Translating it yields CSVQRGSAPYEQYF.

This clonotype was recorded a few times. This rearrangement joins TRBV6-1 to TRBJ2-7, with TRBD2 identical over 11 bases. Germline CDR1 reads MNHNS; CDR2 reads SASEGT. After removal of 0 bases from V and 3 bases from J, the junction contained 4 bases not matched to a gene. The CDR3 is 16 residues long. In DNA, the CDR3 is TGTGCCAGCAGTGAAGCTAGCGGGGGGGCCTACTACGAGCAGTACTTC. Protein product: CASSEASGGAYYEQYF.